This T cell receptor beta chain is from a study of blood T cell repertoires in COVID-19. Study as a whole: Donors in the United States, Italy and Spain gave samples during acute or convalescent COVID-19. T cells, B-cell-depleted T cells, or PBMCs supplied cDNA or gDNA.

CDR1 is SGHDT and CDR2 is YYEEEE in the germline V gene. There are 13 residues in the CDR3. V lost 4 bases to trimming and J lost 10 bases, with 17 bases between them. This clone has more than one count but fewer than ten. In the original processing: How many nucleated cells were present was estimated from reference gene primer amplification. Sequenced by immunoSEQ multiplex PCR; TCRdb stores in-frame clones only, minus some. The V and J calls and clone size are taken from that table; D and trimming were inferred from the DNA. Found here are 95,000 to 120,000 clones, 88% of them singletons; the top ten hold 2.4%.

The clonotype originates from a human donor in a cohort sampled during active COVID-19. Material: peripheral blood. The rearrangement links TRBV5-6 to TRBJ2-5; D remains unclear. CDR3 sequence reads: CASSPPSLEDQYF. Here the CDR3 DNA reads TGTGCCAGCAGCCCCCCCTCCCTCGAGGACCAGTACTTC.